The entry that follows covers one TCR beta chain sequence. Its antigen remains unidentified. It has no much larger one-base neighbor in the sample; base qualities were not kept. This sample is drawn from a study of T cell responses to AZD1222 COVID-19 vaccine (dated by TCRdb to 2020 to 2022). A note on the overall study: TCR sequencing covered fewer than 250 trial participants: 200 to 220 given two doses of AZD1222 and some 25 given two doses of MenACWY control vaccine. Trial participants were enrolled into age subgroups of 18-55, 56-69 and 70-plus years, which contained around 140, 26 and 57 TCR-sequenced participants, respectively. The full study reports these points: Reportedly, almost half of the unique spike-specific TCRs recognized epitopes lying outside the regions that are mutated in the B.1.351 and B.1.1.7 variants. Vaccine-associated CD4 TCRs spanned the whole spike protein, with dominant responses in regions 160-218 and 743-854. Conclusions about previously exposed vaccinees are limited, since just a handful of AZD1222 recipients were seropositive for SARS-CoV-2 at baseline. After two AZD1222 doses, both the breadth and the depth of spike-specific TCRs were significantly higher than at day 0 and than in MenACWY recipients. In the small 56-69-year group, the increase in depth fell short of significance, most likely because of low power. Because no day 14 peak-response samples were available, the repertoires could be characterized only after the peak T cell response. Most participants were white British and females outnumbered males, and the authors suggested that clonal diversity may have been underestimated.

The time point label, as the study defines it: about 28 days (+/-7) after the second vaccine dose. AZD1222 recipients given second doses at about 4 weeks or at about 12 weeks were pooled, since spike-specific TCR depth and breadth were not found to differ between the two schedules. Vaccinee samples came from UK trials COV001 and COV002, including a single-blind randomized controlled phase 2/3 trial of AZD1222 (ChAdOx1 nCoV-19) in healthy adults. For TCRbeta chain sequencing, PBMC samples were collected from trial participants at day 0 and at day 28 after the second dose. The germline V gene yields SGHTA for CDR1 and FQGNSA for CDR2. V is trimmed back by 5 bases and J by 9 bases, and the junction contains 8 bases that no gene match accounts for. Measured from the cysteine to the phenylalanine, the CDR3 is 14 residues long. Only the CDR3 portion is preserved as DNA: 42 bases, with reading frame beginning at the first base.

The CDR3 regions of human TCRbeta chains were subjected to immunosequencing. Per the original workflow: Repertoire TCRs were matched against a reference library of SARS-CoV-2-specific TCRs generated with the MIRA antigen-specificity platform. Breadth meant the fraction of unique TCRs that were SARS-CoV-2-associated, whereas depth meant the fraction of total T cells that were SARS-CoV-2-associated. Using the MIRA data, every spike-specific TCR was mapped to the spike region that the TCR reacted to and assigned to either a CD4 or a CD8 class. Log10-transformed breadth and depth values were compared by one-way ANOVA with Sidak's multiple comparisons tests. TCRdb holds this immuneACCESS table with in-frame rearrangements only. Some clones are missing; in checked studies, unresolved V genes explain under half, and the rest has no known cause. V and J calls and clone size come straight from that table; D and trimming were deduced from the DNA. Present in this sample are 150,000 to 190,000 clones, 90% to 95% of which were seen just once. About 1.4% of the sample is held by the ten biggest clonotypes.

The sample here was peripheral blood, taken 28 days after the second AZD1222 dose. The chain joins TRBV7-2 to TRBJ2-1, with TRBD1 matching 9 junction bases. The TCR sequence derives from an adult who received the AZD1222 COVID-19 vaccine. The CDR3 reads CASSPGTGYGEQFF. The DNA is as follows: TGTGCCAGCAGCCCCGGGACAGGGTATGGTGAGCAGTTCTTC.